This TCR beta chain is from a study of T cell responses to AZD1222 COVID-19 vaccine. Broader study findings: As reported, nearly half of all spike-specific TCRs target variant regions that are unmutated.

Sequencing used immunoSEQ multiplex PCR; TCRdb keeps in-frame clones, though not all of them. Of about 28,000 clones listed, 78% are singletons. The CDR3 contains 12 residues. Trimming shortened V by 6 bases and J by 3 bases, and 8 bases separated the two germline ends. Germline CDR1 MNHEY, CDR2 SVGAGI. Comment on this clone: The antigen remains undetermined.

This sample comprised peripheral blood, obtained on day 0 of AZD1222 vaccination. This TCR was recovered from an adult in good health. The rearrangement joins TRBV6-5 to TRBJ2-5; unclear D gene. The CDR3 protein is CASRSSKETQYF. Here the CDR3 DNA reads TGTGCCAGCAGGAGTTCTAAAGAGACCCAGTACTTC.